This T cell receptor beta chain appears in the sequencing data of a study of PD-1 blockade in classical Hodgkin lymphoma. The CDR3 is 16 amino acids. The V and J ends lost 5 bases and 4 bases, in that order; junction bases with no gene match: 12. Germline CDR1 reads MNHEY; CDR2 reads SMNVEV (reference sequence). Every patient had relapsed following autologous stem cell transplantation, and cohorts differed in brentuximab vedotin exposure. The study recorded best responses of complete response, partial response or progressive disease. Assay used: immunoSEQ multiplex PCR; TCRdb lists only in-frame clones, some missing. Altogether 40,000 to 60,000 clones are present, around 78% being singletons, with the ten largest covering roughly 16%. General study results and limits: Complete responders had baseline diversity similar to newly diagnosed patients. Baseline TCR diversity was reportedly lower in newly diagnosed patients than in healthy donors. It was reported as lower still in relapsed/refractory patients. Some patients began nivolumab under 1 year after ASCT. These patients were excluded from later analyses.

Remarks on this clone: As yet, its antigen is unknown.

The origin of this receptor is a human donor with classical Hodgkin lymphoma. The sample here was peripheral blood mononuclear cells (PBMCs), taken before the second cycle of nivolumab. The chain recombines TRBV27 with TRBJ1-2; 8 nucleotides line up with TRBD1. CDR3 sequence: CASSPNQGAPGYGYTF. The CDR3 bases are TGTGCCAGCAGTCCGAACCAGGGGGCGCCGGGCTATGGCTACACCTTC.